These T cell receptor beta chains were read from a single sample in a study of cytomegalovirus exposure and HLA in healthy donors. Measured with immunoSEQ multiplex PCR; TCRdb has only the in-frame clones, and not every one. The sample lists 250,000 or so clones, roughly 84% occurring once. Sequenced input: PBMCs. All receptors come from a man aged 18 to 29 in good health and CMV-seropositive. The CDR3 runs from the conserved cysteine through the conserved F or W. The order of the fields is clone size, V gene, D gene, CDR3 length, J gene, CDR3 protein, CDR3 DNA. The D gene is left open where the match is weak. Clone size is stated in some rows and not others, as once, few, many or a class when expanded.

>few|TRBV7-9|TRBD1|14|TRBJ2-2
CASGQGADTGELFF
TGTGCCAGCGGGCAGGGGGCCGACACCGGGGAGCTGTTTTTT
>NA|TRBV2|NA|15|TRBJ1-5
CASTRTRESNQPQHF
TGTGCCAGCACCCGAACGAGGGAGAGCAATCAGCCCCAGCATTTT
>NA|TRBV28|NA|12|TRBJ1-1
CASSLTTTEAFF
TGTGCCAGCAGTTTGACGACGACTGAAGCTTTCTTT
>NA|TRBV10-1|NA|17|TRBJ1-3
CASSDGPGPFSGNTIYF
TGCGCCAGCAGTGATGGCCCAGGACCCTTCTCTGGAAACACCATATATTTT
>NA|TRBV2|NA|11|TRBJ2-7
CASSEFNEQYF
TGTGCCAGCAGTGAATTTAACGAGCAGTACTTC
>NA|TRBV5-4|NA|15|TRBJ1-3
CASSKGREAGNTIYF
TGTGCCAGCAGCAAAGGCCGGGAGGCTGGAAACACCATATATTTT
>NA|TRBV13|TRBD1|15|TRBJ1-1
CASSLPGTGNTEAFF
TGTGCCAGCAGCCTTCCCGGGACAGGGAACACTGAAGCTTTCTTT
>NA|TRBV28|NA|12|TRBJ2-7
CASSRQRYEQYF
TGTGCCAGCAGCCGACAGCGCTACGAGCAGTACTTC
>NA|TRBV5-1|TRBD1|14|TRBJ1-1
CASSADRGLDEAFF
TGCGCCAGCAGCGCGGACAGGGGGCTTGATGAAGCTTTCTTT
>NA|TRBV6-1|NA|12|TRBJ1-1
CASSELGHEAFF
TGTGCCAGCAGTGAACTGGGGCATGAAGCTTTCTTT
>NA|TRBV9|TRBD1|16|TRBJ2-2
CASSVGDRGRTGELFF
TGTGCCAGCAGCGTAGGGGACAGGGGCCGCACCGGGGAGCTGTTTTTT
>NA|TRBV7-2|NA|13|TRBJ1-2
CASSLAFGVSGTF
TGTGCCAGCAGCTTAGCATTCGGGGTTTCGGGCACCTTC
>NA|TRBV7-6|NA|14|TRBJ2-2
CASSLGYNTGELFF
TGTGCCAGCAGCTTAGGGTATAACACCGGGGAGCTGTTTTTT
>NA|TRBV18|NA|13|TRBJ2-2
CASSPHITGELFF
TGTGCCAGCTCACCTCACATTACCGGGGAGCTGTTTTTT
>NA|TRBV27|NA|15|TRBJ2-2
CASSPSQALTGELFF
TGTGCCAGCAGCCCCTCGCAGGCGCTCACCGGGGAGCTGTTTTTT
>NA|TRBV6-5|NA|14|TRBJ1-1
CASSLGFGGTEAFF
TGTGCCAGCAGTTTGGGCTTCGGGGGGACTGAAGCTTTCTTT
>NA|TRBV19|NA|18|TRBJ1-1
CASSIDLNWGRRNTEAFF
TGTGCCAGTAGTATAGATCTAAACTGGGGACGGAGGAACACTGAAGCTTTCTTT
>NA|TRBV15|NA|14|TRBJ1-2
CATSFRRQGNGYTF
TGTGCCACCAGCTTCCGGCGGCAGGGAAATGGCTACACCTTC
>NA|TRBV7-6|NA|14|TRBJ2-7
CASSLGGSTHEQYF
TGTGCCAGCAGCTTAGGCGGCAGTACCCACGAGCAGTACTTC
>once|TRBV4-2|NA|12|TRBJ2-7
CASSQDSYEQYF
TGTGCCAGCAGCCAAGACAGCTACGAGCAGTACTTC
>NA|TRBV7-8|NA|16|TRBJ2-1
CASSMRRDFSGNEQFF
TGTGCCAGCAGCATGCGTCGGGACTTCTCGGGAAATGAGCAGTTCTTC
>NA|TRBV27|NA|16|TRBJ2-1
CASSLSAGAADNEQFF
TGTGCCAGCAGTTTATCGGCGGGGGCCGCGGACAATGAGCAGTTCTTC
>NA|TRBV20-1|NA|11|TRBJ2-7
CSARDNNEQYF
TGCAGTGCTAGAGATAATAACGAGCAGTACTTC
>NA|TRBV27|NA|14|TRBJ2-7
CASTPRDGSYEQYF
TGTGCCAGCACACCCCGGGACGGCTCCTACGAGCAGTACTTC
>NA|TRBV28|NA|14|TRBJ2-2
CAIPGTSNTGELFF
TGTGCCATTCCCGGGACCTCGAACACCGGGGAGCTGTTTTTT
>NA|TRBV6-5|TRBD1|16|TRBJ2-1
CASSYTGGNTYNEQFF
TGTGCCAGCAGTTACACAGGGGGTAACACCTACAATGAGCAGTTCTTC
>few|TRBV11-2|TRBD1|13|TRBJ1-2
CASRAGQVDGYTF
TGTGCCAGCAGAGCGGGACAGGTTGACGGCTACACCTTC
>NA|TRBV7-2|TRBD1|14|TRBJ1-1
CASSFTGGPWEAFF
TGTGCCAGCAGTTTTACAGGGGGCCCTTGGGAAGCTTTCTTT
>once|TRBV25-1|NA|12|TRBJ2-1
CASSDPWGEQFF
TGTGCCAGCAGTGACCCTTGGGGTGAGCAGTTCTTC
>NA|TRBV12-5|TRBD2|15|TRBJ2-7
CASGSLGTSGYEQYF
TGTGCTAGTGGTTCGCTAGGGACTAGCGGGTACGAGCAGTACTTC
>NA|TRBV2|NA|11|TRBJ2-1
CASSPRIWQFF
TGTGCCAGCAGTCCCCGGATTTGGCAGTTCTTC
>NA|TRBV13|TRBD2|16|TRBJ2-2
CASSSGLAGGTGELFF
TGTGCCAGCAGCTCCGGACTAGCGGGAGGCACCGGGGAGCTGTTTTTT
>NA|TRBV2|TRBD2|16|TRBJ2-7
CASSERLAGVIYEQYF
TGTGCCAGCAGTGAAAGACTAGCGGGAGTTATCTACGAGCAGTACTTC